A selection of T cell receptor beta chains follows, all from one sample in a study of blood T cell repertoires in COVID-19. The table came from immunoSEQ multiplex PCR; TCRdb's copy has only in-frame clones and leaves some out. The sample comprises 85,000 to 130,000 clones, 80% to 90% of which are singletons, and roughly 2.7% rests with the top ten. The specimen sequenced was PBMCs or T cells enriched from blood (not recorded which). These receptors all come from a woman aged 50 to 60 who had recovered from COVID-19. The CDR3 runs from the conserved cysteine through the conserved F or W. Each record gives: V gene, clone size, D gene, J gene, CDR3 protein, CDR3 DNA. A D gene is named only where the DNA matches it firmly. For some rows the clone size is stated as once, few or many, or as a class when expanded; others skip it.

TRBV5-1	-	TRBD1	TRBJ2-7	CASSFDRGFEQYF	TGCGCCAGCAGTTTTGACAGGGGATTCGAGCAGTACTTC
TRBV6-5	once	-	TRBJ1-4	CASRLKEQVF	TGTGCCAGCAGACTAAAGGAACAGGTTTTT
TRBV3-1/TRBV3-2	few	-	TRBJ2-3	CASSRSGQGGRTDTQYF	TGTGCCAGCAGCCGAAGCGGGCAGGGGGGAAGGACAGATACGCAGTATTTT
TRBV6-5	-	-	TRBJ2-7	CASSYGSRGRWEQYF	TGTGCCAGCAGTTACGGTTCTCGGGGTCGATGGGAGCAGTACTTC
TRBV28	-	-	TRBJ1-2	CASSFSPANYGYTF	TGTGCCAGCAGTTTCTCCCCAGCTAACTATGGCTACACCTTC
TRBV18	-	-	TRBJ2-7	CASSPPGGAVYEQYF	TGTGCCAGCTCACCACCGGGCGGGGCCGTCTACGAGCAGTACTTC
TRBV2	-	TRBD1	TRBJ1-1	CASIPDRGNTEAFF	TGTGCCAGCATTCCGGACAGGGGGAACACTGAAGCTTTCTTT
TRBV7-9	-	TRBD2	TRBJ2-5	CASSLVGGETETQYF	TGTGCCAGCAGCTTAGTCGGGGGGGAAACGGAGACCCAGTACTTC
TRBV10-2	-	TRBD1	TRBJ2-2	CASSETGGMNTGELFF	TGCGCCAGCAGTGAGACAGGGGGCATGAACACCGGGGAGCTGTTTTTT
TRBV27	-	-	TRBJ1-2	CASSLSTANYGYTF	TGTGCCAGCAGTTTATCGACAGCTAACTATGGCTACACCTTC
TRBV21-1	-	-	TRBJ1-3	CASSGAPSGNTIYF	TGTGCCAGCAGCGGAGCTCCATCTGGAAACACCATATATTTT
TRBV3-1/TRBV3-2	-	TRBD1	TRBJ1-1	CASSFGTANTEAFF	TGTGCCAGCAGCTTCGGGACAGCGAACACTGAAGCTTTCTTT
TRBV7-8	few	TRBD1	TRBJ2-7	CASSLPGQGQTEQYF	TGTGCCAGCAGCCTACCGGGACAGGGGCAGACCGAGCAGTACTTC
TRBV6-2/TRBV6-3	-	-	TRBJ2-3	CASSPQSVRTDTQYF	TGTGCCAGCAGTCCCCAGAGCGTCCGCACAGATACGCAGTATTTT
TRBV6-5	-	TRBD1	TRBJ1-1	CASSYSRTGKSTEAFF	TGTGCCAGCAGTTATTCCCGGACAGGGAAGAGCACTGAAGCTTTCTTT